These T cell receptor beta chains were read from a single sample in a study of shared clonotypes between healthy human individuals. Assay: immunoSEQ multiplex PCR; the TCRdb copy retains only in-frame clones and omits some. Among over 2 million clones listed, 90% to 95% were seen once. The sample was naive CD4+ T cells sorted from blood. The receptors stem from a man between 18 and 35 years old in good health. CDR3s include the opening cysteine and the closing phenylalanine or tryptophan. The order of the fields is J gene, V gene, clone size, D gene, CDR3 protein, CDR3 DNA. D genes are given only for firm matches. Not all rows give a size; the values are once, few, many and, for expanded clones, a class.

j_call: TRBJ1-3
v_call: TRBV11-2
clone_size: NA
d_call: TRBD1
cdr3_aa: CASSPGTGPRNTIYF
cdr3_nt: TGTGCCAGCAGCCCGGGGACAGGGCCGAGAAACACCATATATTTT

j_call: TRBJ2-7
v_call: TRBV5-6
clone_size: NA
d_call: TRBD2
cdr3_aa: CASSPGLAGGYEQYF
cdr3_nt: TGTGCCAGCAGCCCGGGACTAGCGGGAGGCTACGAGCAGTACTTC

j_call: TRBJ2-6
v_call: TRBV6-5
clone_size: NA
d_call: NA
cdr3_aa: CASRPSGANVLTF
cdr3_nt: TGTGCCAGCAGACCCTCTGGGGCCAACGTCCTGACTTTC

j_call: TRBJ2-7
v_call: TRBV6-6
clone_size: NA
d_call: TRBD1
cdr3_aa: CASRRQGDTHYEQYF
cdr3_nt: TGTGCCAGCAGACGCCAGGGGGATACTCACTACGAGCAGTACTTC

j_call: TRBJ2-3
v_call: TRBV27
clone_size: NA
d_call: NA
cdr3_aa: CASSWGRTDTQYF
cdr3_nt: TGTGCCAGCAGTTGGGGACGGACAGATACGCAGTATTTT

j_call: TRBJ2-3
v_call: TRBV2
clone_size: NA
d_call: TRBD2
cdr3_aa: CASMGSGGVGTQYF
cdr3_nt: TGTGCCAGCATGGGTAGCGGGGGGGTAGGTACGCAGTATTTT

j_call: TRBJ1-5
v_call: TRBV28
clone_size: once
d_call: TRBD1
cdr3_aa: CASRLDRGVDQPQHF
cdr3_nt: TGTGCCAGCAGACTCGACAGGGGGGTGGATCAGCCCCAGCATTTT

j_call: TRBJ1-2
v_call: TRBV7-9
clone_size: few
d_call: NA
cdr3_aa: CASSLDTVRYGYTF
cdr3_nt: TGTGCCAGCAGCTTGGACACGGTTCGTTATGGCTACACCTTC

j_call: TRBJ1-1
v_call: TRBV15
clone_size: NA
d_call: NA
cdr3_aa: CATSRDRGEGYRVNTEAFF
cdr3_nt: TGTGCCACCAGCAGAGATCGGGGTGAGGGGTATCGGGTGAACACTGAAGCTTTCTTT

j_call: TRBJ1-6
v_call: TRBV19
clone_size: once
d_call: NA
cdr3_aa: CASSWAFGNDSPLHF
cdr3_nt: TGTGCCTCTTCGTGGGCTTTTGGTAATGATTCACCCCTCCACTTT

j_call: TRBJ2-5
v_call: TRBV5-1
clone_size: NA
d_call: NA
cdr3_aa: CASSLEETQYF
cdr3_nt: TGCGCCAGCAGCCTTGAAGAGACCCAGTACTTC

j_call: TRBJ2-3
v_call: TRBV19
clone_size: few
d_call: NA
cdr3_aa: CASTAQDRSTDTQYF
cdr3_nt: TGTGCCAGTACCGCTCAGGACCGCAGCACAGATACGCAGTATTTT

j_call: TRBJ2-7
v_call: TRBV21-1
clone_size: NA
d_call: NA
cdr3_aa: CASSKHPSGPSYEQYF
cdr3_nt: TGTGCCAGCAGCAAACATCCTAGCGGACCTAGCTACGAGCAGTACTTC

j_call: TRBJ2-3
v_call: TRBV11-2
clone_size: NA
d_call: TRBD2
cdr3_aa: CASSFSGVSTDTQYF
cdr3_nt: TGTGCCAGCAGCTTTAGCGGGGTCAGCACAGATACGCAGTATTTT

j_call: TRBJ2-5
v_call: TRBV27
clone_size: NA
d_call: TRBD2
cdr3_aa: CASSSGGLSETQYF
cdr3_nt: TGTGCCAGCAGTTCGGGGGGGCTTTCAGAGACCCAGTACTTC

j_call: TRBJ1-5
v_call: TRBV6-5
clone_size: NA
d_call: NA
cdr3_aa: CASIIGTGGNQPQHF
cdr3_nt: TGTGCCAGCATCATAGGGACGGGCGGGAATCAGCCCCAGCATTTT

j_call: TRBJ1-5
v_call: TRBV28
clone_size: NA
d_call: TRBD1
cdr3_aa: CASSSRTGSNQPQHF
cdr3_nt: TGTGCCAGCAGTTCCCGGACAGGGAGCAATCAGCCCCAGCATTTT

j_call: TRBJ1-3
v_call: TRBV28
clone_size: once
d_call: NA
cdr3_aa: CASSGRVSAGNTIYF
cdr3_nt: TGTGCCAGCAGCGGCCGGGTCTCGGCTGGAAACACCATATATTTT

j_call: TRBJ2-3
v_call: TRBV9
clone_size: NA
d_call: TRBD1
cdr3_aa: CASSPRIVPGQSTDTQYF
cdr3_nt: TGTGCCAGCAGCCCCAGGATTGTTCCGGGACAGTCCACAGATACGCAGTATTTT

j_call: TRBJ2-5
v_call: TRBV10-3
clone_size: once
d_call: TRBD2
cdr3_aa: CAISESEAGSQETQYF
cdr3_nt: TGTGCCATCAGTGAGTCGGAAGCGGGATCCCAAGAGACCCAGTACTTC

j_call: TRBJ2-7
v_call: TRBV11-2
clone_size: NA
d_call: TRBD1
cdr3_aa: CASSPQMTGGYEQYF
cdr3_nt: TGTGCCAGCAGCCCCCAAATGACAGGGGGGTACGAGCAGTACTTC

j_call: TRBJ2-7
v_call: TRBV30
clone_size: NA
d_call: TRBD1
cdr3_aa: CAWSPRTGVRFSYEQYF
cdr3_nt: TGTGCCTGGAGTCCGAGGACAGGGGTAAGGTTTTCCTACGAGCAGTACTTC

j_call: TRBJ2-3
v_call: TRBV10-2
clone_size: once
d_call: NA
cdr3_aa: CASSEGIRDTQYF
cdr3_nt: TGCGCCAGCAGTGAGGGTATCCGAGATACGCAGTATTTT

j_call: TRBJ2-3
v_call: TRBV29-1
clone_size: NA
d_call: NA
cdr3_aa: CSVEITDTQYF
cdr3_nt: TGCAGCGTTGAGATCACAGATACGCAATATTTT

j_call: TRBJ1-3
v_call: TRBV30
clone_size: NA
d_call: NA
cdr3_aa: CAWSKTRVGNTIYF
cdr3_nt: TGTGCCTGGAGCAAAACCAGGGTGGGAAACACCATATATTTT

j_call: TRBJ2-1
v_call: TRBV5-1
clone_size: NA
d_call: NA
cdr3_aa: CASSLATAAFNEQFF
cdr3_nt: TGCGCCAGCAGCTTGGCGACCGCAGCCTTTAATGAGCAGTTCTTC

j_call: TRBJ2-1
v_call: TRBV25-1
clone_size: NA
d_call: TRBD2
cdr3_aa: CASRGTSLSEQFF
cdr3_nt: TGTGCCAGCAGGGGGACTAGTCTCAGTGAGCAGTTCTTC

j_call: TRBJ2-7
v_call: TRBV30
clone_size: once
d_call: NA
cdr3_aa: CAWSVSDEQYF
cdr3_nt: TGTGCCTGGAGTGTATCGGATGAGCAGTACTTC

j_call: TRBJ1-1
v_call: TRBV30
clone_size: NA
d_call: NA
cdr3_aa: CAWSGGASEAFF
cdr3_nt: TGTGCCTGGAGCGGGGGAGCCTCTGAAGCTTTCTTT

j_call: TRBJ2-7
v_call: TRBV30
clone_size: NA
d_call: TRBD2
cdr3_aa: CAWSAGGGLSYEQYF
cdr3_nt: TGTGCCTGGAGTGCTGGCGGGGGGCTCTCCTACGAGCAGTACTTC

j_call: TRBJ2-3
v_call: TRBV5-1
clone_size: once
d_call: NA
cdr3_aa: CASSPRQDTDTQYF
cdr3_nt: TGCGCCAGCAGCCCAAGACAGGATACAGATACGCAGTATTTT

j_call: TRBJ1-6
v_call: TRBV6-1
clone_size: NA
d_call: NA
cdr3_aa: CASSERARSNSPLHF
cdr3_nt: TGTGCCAGCAGTGAAAGGGCCAGGTCCAATTCACCCCTCCACTTT

j_call: TRBJ1-5
v_call: TRBV28
clone_size: NA
d_call: TRBD1
cdr3_aa: CASSPDRVGNQPQHF
cdr3_nt: TGTGCCAGCAGTCCGGACAGGGTAGGCAATCAGCCCCAGCATTTT

j_call: TRBJ2-3
v_call: TRBV19
clone_size: NA
d_call: TRBD2
cdr3_aa: CASRRAGVTDTQYF
cdr3_nt: TGTGCCAGTAGGCGAGCGGGAGTCACAGATACGCAGTATTTT

j_call: TRBJ2-5
v_call: TRBV7-9
clone_size: NA
d_call: NA
cdr3_aa: CASSLDSRETQYF
cdr3_nt: TGTGCCAGCAGCTTAGACAGCCGGGAGACCCAGTACTTC

j_call: TRBJ1-6
v_call: TRBV25-1
clone_size: few
d_call: NA
cdr3_aa: CASWQGGLSPLHF
cdr3_nt: TGTGCCAGCTGGCAGGGCGGGCTTTCACCCCTCCACTTT

j_call: TRBJ2-5
v_call: TRBV12-5
clone_size: NA
d_call: NA
cdr3_aa: CASGLVLVGKETQYF
cdr3_nt: TGTGCTAGTGGTTTGGTACTGGTCGGAAAAGAGACCCAGTACTTC

j_call: TRBJ2-3
v_call: TRBV4-3
clone_size: NA
d_call: NA
cdr3_aa: CASSQDRGTFSQDTQYF
cdr3_nt: TGCGCCAGCAGCCAAGATCGGGGGACCTTCTCCCAAGATACGCAGTATTTT

j_call: TRBJ1-2
v_call: TRBV25-1
clone_size: NA
d_call: TRBD1
cdr3_aa: CASSGQGIYGYTF
cdr3_nt: TGTGCCAGCAGTGGACAGGGAATCTATGGCTACACCTTC

j_call: TRBJ2-5
v_call: TRBV30
clone_size: NA
d_call: NA
cdr3_aa: CAWRDSQETQYF
cdr3_nt: TGTGCCTGGAGGGACAGCCAAGAGACCCAGTACTTC

j_call: TRBJ2-5
v_call: TRBV27
clone_size: NA
d_call: TRBD2
cdr3_aa: CASKRLASQETQYF
cdr3_nt: TGTGCCAGCAAGAGACTAGCCTCCCAAGAGACCCAGTACTTC

j_call: TRBJ1-3
v_call: TRBV7-2
clone_size: NA
d_call: TRBD1
cdr3_aa: CASSLSRTGSGNTIYF
cdr3_nt: TGTGCCAGCAGCTTAAGCAGGACAGGCTCTGGAAACACCATATATTTT

j_call: TRBJ2-5
v_call: TRBV6-1
clone_size: NA
d_call: TRBD1
cdr3_aa: CASSLTGVGETQYF
cdr3_nt: TGTGCCAGCAGTCTTACAGGGGTAGGGGAGACCCAGTACTTC

j_call: TRBJ2-7
v_call: TRBV6-5
clone_size: NA
d_call: NA
cdr3_aa: CASHRGTNYEQYF
cdr3_nt: TGTGCCAGCCACAGGGGGACTAATTACGAGCAGTACTTC

j_call: TRBJ2-7
v_call: TRBV10-3
clone_size: NA
d_call: NA
cdr3_aa: CAISDMGGDYEQYF
cdr3_nt: TGTGCCATCAGTGACATGGGGGGAGACTACGAGCAGTACTTC

j_call: TRBJ2-7
v_call: TRBV27
clone_size: NA
d_call: TRBD1
cdr3_aa: CASSRAGGYEQYF
cdr3_nt: TGTGCCAGCTCTCGGGCAGGGGGCTACGAGCAGTACTTC

j_call: TRBJ2-7
v_call: TRBV27
clone_size: NA
d_call: NA
cdr3_aa: CASSPMRISYEQYF
cdr3_nt: TGTGCCAGCAGCCCCATGCGGATATCCTACGAGCAGTACTTC

j_call: TRBJ2-5
v_call: TRBV27
clone_size: NA
d_call: NA
cdr3_aa: CASRITGFGETQYF
cdr3_nt: TGTGCCAGCAGGATCACAGGGTTCGGAGAGACCCAGTACTTC

j_call: TRBJ2-5
v_call: TRBV12-5
clone_size: NA
d_call: NA
cdr3_aa: CASGSPGETQYF
cdr3_nt: TGTGCTAGTGGTTCCCCAGGAGAGACCCAGTACTTC

j_call: TRBJ2-2
v_call: TRBV27
clone_size: NA
d_call: TRBD2
cdr3_aa: CASSLRASGRWTGELFF
cdr3_nt: TGTGCCAGCAGTTTACGGGCTAGCGGGAGGTGGACCGGGGAGCTGTTTTTT

j_call: TRBJ2-7
v_call: TRBV5-1
clone_size: NA
d_call: NA
cdr3_aa: CASSWTARYEQYF
cdr3_nt: TGCGCCAGCAGCTGGACTGCACGCTACGAGCAGTACTTC

j_call: TRBJ2-7
v_call: TRBV7-2
clone_size: NA
d_call: TRBD1
cdr3_aa: CASTTKTGAPYEQYF
cdr3_nt: TGTGCCAGCACCACGAAGACAGGGGCTCCCTACGAGCAGTACTTC

j_call: TRBJ2-7
v_call: TRBV6-5
clone_size: NA
d_call: TRBD2
cdr3_aa: CASSYSGLAGDEQYF
cdr3_nt: TGTGCCAGCAGTTACTCGGGACTAGCGGGAGACGAGCAGTACTTC

j_call: TRBJ1-5
v_call: TRBV7-9
clone_size: NA
d_call: TRBD1
cdr3_aa: CASSLASRDRANQPQHF
cdr3_nt: TGTGCCAGCAGCTTAGCAAGCAGGGACAGGGCGAATCAGCCCCAGCATTTT